Given below is one T cell receptor beta chain in context. CDR1 is LGHNA, CDR2 YSLEER, per germline. CDR3 size: 15 residues. Trimming removed 0 bases from V and 4 bases from J; junction bases left unmatched: 4. The data are from a study of blood T cell repertoires in COVID-19. Study context: Whether acute or convalescent, the COVID-19 samples came from the United States, Italy and Spain. The analysed material was cDNA or gDNA that came from T cells, B-cell-depleted T cells, or PBMCs.

Authors' processing steps: Reference gene primer amplification yielded estimated nucleated cell counts. Sequencing was performed with immunoSEQ multiplex PCR; in TCRdb, only in-frame clones are kept and a portion is missing. That table gives V, J and clone size, and the DNA gave D and trimming. The sample contains 80,000 to 95,000 clones, 70% to 85% of which appear only once. The sequenced material came from peripheral blood. The V gene is TRBV4-3, the J gene TRBJ1-2; 8 bases fit TRBD1. This receptor was identified in a woman in her forties or fifties with acute or convalescent COVID-19. The DNA for the CDR3 is TGCGCCAGCAGCCAAGAACTGCAGGGGGCCTATGGCTACACCTTC. Translation gives CASSQELQGAYGYTF.